This T cell receptor beta chain was captured in a study of T cell changes during pregnancy in multiple sclerosis. Germline V gene sequence: CDR1 SNHLY, CDR2 FYNNEI. V lost 2 bases and J lost 8; bases outside the gene matches: 13. The CDR3 extends over 16 amino acids. Using immunoSEQ multiplex PCR, the repertoire was profiled, and TCRdb retains in-frame clones only, with some absent. The sample contains approximately 32,000 clones, roughly 91% of which appear only once. The chain has TRBV2 and TRBJ2-5; 8 bases align to TRBD1. The source material was CD4+ T cells from peripheral blood mononuclear cells, sampled in the second trimester of pregnancy. The origin of this receptor is a female donor with multiple sclerosis, enrolled in a pregnancy study. The chain's CDR3 is CASSENLRTGQTTQYF. Written as DNA, the CDR3 is TGTGCCAGCAGTGAAAATTTAAGGACAGGGCAGACAACCCAGTACTTC.